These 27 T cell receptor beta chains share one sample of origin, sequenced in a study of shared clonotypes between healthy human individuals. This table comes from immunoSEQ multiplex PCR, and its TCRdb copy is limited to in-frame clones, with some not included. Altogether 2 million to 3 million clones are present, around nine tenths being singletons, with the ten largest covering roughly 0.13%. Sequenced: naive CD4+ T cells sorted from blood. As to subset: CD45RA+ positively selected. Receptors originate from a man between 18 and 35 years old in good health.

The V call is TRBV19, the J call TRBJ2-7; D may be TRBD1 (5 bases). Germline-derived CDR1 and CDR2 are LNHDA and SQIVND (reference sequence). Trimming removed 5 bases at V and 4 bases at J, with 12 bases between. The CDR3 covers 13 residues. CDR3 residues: CASSRSREYEQYF. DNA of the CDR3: TGTGCCAGTAGTCGTTCCAGGGAATACGAGCAGTACTTC.

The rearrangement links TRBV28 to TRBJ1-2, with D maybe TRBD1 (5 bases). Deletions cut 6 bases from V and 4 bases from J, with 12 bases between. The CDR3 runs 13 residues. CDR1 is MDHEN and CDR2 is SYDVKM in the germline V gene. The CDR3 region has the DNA TGTGCCAGCAGGTCCGGGACGCGCTATGGCTACACCTTC. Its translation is CASRSGTRYGYTF.

CDR3 amino acids: CASGMDRVDYGYTF. CDR3 nucleotides: TGTGCCAGCGGAATGGACAGGGTGGACTATGGCTACACCTTC. The chain has TRBV6-1 and TRBJ1-2; 8 positions agree with TRBD1. Looked up from germline, CDR1 is MNHNS and CDR2 is SASEGT. Trimming at V came to 8 bases and at J to 3 bases, leaving 8 bases not matched to a gene. The CDR3 runs to 14 residues.

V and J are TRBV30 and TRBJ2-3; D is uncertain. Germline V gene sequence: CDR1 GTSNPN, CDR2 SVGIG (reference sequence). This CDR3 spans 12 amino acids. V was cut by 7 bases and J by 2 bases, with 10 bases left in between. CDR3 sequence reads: CAFVEYTDTQYF. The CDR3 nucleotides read TGTGCCTTCGTGGAGTACACAGATACGCAGTATTTT.

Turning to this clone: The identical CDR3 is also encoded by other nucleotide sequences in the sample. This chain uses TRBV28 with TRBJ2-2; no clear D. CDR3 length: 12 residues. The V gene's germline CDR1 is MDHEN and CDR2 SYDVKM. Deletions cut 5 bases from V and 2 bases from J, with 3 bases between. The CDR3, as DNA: TGTGCCAGCAGTACCAACACCGGGGAGCTGTTTTTT. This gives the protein CASSTNTGELFF.

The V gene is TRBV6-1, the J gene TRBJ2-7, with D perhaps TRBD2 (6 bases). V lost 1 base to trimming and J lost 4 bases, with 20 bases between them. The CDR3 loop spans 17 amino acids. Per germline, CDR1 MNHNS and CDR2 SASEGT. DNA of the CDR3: TGTGCCAGCAGTGAAGTCGGGTTCTGGGGGGATTTTTACGAGCAGTACTTC. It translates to CASSEVGFWGDFYEQYF.

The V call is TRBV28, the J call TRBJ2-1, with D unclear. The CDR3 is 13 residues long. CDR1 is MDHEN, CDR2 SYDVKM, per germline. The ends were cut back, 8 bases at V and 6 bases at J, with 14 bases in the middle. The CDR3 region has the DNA TGTGCCAGCTCCGAATCAAGGGCCAATGAGCAGTTCTTC. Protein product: CASSESRANEQFF.

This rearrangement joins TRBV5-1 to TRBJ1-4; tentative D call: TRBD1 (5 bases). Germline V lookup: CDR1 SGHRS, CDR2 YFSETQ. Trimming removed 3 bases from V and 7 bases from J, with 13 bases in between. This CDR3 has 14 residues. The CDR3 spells CASSSQGGGEKLFF. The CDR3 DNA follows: TGCGCCAGCAGCTCCCAGGGTGGGGGTGAAAAACTGTTTTTT.

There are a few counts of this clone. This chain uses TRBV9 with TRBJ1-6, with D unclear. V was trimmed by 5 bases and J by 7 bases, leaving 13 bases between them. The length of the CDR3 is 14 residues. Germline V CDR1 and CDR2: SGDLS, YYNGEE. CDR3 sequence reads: CASRGGPDNSPLHF. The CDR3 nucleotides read TGTGCCAGCAGAGGCGGGCCTGACAATTCACCCCTCCACTTT.

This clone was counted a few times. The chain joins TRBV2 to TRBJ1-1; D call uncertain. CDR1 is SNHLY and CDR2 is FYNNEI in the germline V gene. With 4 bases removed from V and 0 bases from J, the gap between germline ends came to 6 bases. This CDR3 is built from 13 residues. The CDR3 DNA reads TGTGCCAGCAGTGTACAGATGAACACTGAAGCTTTCTTT. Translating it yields CASSVQMNTEAFF. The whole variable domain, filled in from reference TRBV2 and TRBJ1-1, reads EPEVTQTPSHQVTQMGQEVILRCVPISNHLYFYWYRQILGQKVEFLVSFYNNEISEKSEIFDDQFSVERPDGSNFTLKIRSTKLEDSAMYFCASSVQMNTEAFFGQGTRLTVV.

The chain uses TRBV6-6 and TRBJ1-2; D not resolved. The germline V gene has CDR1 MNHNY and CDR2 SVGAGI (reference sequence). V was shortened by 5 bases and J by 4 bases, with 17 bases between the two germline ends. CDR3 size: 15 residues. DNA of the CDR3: TGTGCCAGCAGTAACCTAGGAGGCGAGGTCTATGGCTACACCTTC. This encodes CASSNLGGEVYGYTF.

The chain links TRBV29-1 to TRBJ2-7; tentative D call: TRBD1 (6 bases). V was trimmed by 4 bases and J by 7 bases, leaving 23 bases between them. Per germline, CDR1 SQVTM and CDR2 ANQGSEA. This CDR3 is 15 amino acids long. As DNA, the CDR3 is TGCAGCGTTGGACACCAGGGACACGAAACGGGGGAGCAGTACTTC. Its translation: CSVGHQGHETGEQYF.

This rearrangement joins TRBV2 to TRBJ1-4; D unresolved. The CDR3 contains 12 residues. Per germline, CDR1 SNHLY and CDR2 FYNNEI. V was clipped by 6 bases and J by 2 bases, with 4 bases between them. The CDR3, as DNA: TGTGCCAGCAGCGGGACTAATGAAAAACTGTTTTTT. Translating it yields CASSGTNEKLFF.

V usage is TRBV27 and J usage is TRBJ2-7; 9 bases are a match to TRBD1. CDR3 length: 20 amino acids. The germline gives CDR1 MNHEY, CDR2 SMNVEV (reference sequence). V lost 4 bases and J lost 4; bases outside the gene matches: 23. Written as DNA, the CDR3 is TGTGCCAGCAGTTCCACCGCCCCTGAGACAGGGGGGAAGGGGGTATACGAGCAGTACTTC. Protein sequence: CASSSTAPETGGKGVYEQYF.

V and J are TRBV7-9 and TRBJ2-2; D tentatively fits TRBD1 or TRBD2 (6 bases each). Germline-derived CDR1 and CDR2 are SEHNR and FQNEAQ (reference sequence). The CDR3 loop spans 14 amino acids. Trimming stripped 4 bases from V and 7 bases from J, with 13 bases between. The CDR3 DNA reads TGTGCCAGCAGCTACCGGACAGCGGGCGGGGAGCTGTTTTTT. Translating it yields CASSYRTAGGELFF.

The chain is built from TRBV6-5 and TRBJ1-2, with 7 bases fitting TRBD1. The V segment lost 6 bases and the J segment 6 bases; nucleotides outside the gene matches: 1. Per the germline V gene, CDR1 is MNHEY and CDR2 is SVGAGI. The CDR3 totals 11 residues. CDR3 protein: CASRQGHGYTF. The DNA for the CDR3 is TGTGCCAGCAGACAGGGGCATGGCTACACCTTC.

DNA for the CDR3: TGTGCCAGCAGCGCGGGTTCCAATGAGCAGTTCTTC. It encodes CASSAGSNEQFF. The chain has TRBV9 and TRBJ2-1; unclear D gene. The CDR3 runs to 12 residues. Per germline, CDR1 SGDLS and CDR2 YYNGEE. Trimming cost V 3 bases and J 6 bases, with 7 bases left between them. Supplemented by reference TRBV9 and TRBJ2-1, the full variable domain reads DSGVTQTPKHLITATGQRVTLRCSPRSGDLSVYWYQQSLDQGLQFLIQYYNGEERAKGNILERFSAQQFPDLHSELNLSSLELGDSALYFCASSAGSNEQFFGPGTRLTVL.

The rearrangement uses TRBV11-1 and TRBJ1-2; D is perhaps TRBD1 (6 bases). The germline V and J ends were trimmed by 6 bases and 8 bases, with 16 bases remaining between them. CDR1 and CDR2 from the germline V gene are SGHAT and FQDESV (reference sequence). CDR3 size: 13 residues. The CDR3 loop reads CASRQTGREGYTF. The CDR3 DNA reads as TGTGCCAGCAGACAGACAGGCCGTGAGGGCTACACCTTC.

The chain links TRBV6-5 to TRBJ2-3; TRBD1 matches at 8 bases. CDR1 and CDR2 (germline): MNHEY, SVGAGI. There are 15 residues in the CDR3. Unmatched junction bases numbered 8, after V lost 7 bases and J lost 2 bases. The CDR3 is CASTSRGRITDTQYF. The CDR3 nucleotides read TGTGCCAGCACTTCCAGGGGGCGTATCACAGATACGCAGTATTTT.

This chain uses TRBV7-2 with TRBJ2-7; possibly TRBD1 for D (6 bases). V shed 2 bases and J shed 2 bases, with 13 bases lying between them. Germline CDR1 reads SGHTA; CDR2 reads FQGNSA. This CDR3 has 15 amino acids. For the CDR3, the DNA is TGTGCCAGCAGCTTAAGGCAGGGGATTACCTACGAGCAGTACTTC. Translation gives CASSLRQGITYEQYF.

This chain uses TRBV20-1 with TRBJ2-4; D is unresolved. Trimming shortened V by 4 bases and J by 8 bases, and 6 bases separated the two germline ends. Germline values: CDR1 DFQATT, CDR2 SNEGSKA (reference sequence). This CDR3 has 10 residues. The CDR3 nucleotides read TGCAGTGCTACCGCAGACATTCAGTACTTC. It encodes CSATADIQYF.

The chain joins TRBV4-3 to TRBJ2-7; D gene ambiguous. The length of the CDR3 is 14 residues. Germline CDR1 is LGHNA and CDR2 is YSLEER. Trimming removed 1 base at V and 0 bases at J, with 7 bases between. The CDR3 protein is CASSQVHDSYEQYF. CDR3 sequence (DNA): TGCGCCAGCAGCCAAGTACACGACTCCTACGAGCAGTACTTC.

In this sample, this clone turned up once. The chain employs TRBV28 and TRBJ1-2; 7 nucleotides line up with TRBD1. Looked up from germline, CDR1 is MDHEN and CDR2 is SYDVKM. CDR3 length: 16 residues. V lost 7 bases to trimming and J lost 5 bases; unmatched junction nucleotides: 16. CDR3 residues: CASNSQGEGGEYGYTF. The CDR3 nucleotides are TGTGCCAGCAATTCCCAGGGGGAAGGGGGCGAATATGGCTACACCTTC.

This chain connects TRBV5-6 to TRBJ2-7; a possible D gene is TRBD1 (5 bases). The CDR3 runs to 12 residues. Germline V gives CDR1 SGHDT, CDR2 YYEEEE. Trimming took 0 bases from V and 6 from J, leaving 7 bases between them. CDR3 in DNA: TGTGCCAGCAGCTTGGTTGGGGCCGAGCAGTACTTC. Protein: CASSLVGAEQYF.

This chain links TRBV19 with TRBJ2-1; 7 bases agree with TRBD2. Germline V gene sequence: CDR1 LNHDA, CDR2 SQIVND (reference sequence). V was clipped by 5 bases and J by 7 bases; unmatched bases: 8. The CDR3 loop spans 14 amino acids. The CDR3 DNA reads TGTGCCAGTAGTGGAGGGCGGGGGTTGAATGAGCAGTTCTTC. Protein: CASSGGRGLNEQFF.

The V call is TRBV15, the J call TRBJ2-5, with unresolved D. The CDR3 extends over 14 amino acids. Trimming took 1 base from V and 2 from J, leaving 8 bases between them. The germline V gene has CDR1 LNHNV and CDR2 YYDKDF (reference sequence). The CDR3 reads CATSRGNTQETQYF. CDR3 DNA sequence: TGTGCCACCAGCAGAGGTAACACACAAGAGACCCAGTACTTC.

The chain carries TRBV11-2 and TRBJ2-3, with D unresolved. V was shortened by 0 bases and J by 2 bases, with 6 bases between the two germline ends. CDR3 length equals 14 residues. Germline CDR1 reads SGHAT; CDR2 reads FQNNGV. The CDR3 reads CASSLDHNTDTQYF. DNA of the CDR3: TGTGCCAGCAGCTTAGACCACAACACAGATACGCAGTATTTT.